A selection of T cell receptor beta chains follows, all from one sample in a study of shared clonotypes between healthy human individuals. The table came from immunoSEQ multiplex PCR; TCRdb's copy has only in-frame clones and leaves some out. The table has approximately 640,000 clones, approximately 75% seen once. The source material was memory CD4+ T cells sorted from blood. All receptors derive from a woman in her thirties in good health. Both conserved end residues are part of each CDR3. The order of the fields is V gene, clone size, D gene, J gene, CDR3 protein, CDR3 DNA. A D gene is named only where the DNA matches it firmly. Clone size appears in some rows only: once, few, many, or a class for an expanded clone.

TRBV18,-,-,TRBJ2-7,CASSPERRIAYEQYF,TGTGCCAGCTCACCAGAGCGGAGAATAGCCTACGAGCAGTACTTC
TRBV2,-,-,TRBJ2-5,CASSGLLTEKETQYF,TGTGCCAGCAGTGGGTTGTTGACAGAAAAAGAGACCCAGTACTTC
TRBV30,-,-,TRBJ2-5,CAWSGTVQETQYF,TGTGCCTGGAGTGGGACGGTCCAAGAGACCCAGTACTTC
TRBV4-2,few,-,TRBJ2-7,CASSHQQGTRYEQYF,TGTGCCAGCAGCCACCAACAGGGCACCCGCTACGAGCAGTACTTC
TRBV7-9,few,-,TRBJ1-1,CASSSRGSSTEAFF,TGTGCCAGCAGCTCCAGGGGATCGAGCACTGAAGCTTTCTTT
TRBV6-1,-,-,TRBJ1-5,CASSEEGTRQVGGNQPQHF,TGTGCCAGCAGTGAAGAGGGCACAAGACAGGTCGGGGGCAATCAGCCCCAGCATTTT
TRBV30,-,TRBD2,TRBJ2-5,CAWSQLASQETQYF,TGTGCCTGGAGTCAACTAGCGAGCCAAGAGACCCAGTACTTC
TRBV19,-,TRBD2,TRBJ2-7,CASSITPGLAGDTHEQYF,TGTGCCAGTAGTATAACCCCCGGACTAGCGGGAGATACCCACGAGCAGTACTTC
TRBV18,-,-,TRBJ1-1,CASSPGLNTEAFF,TGTGCCAGCTCACCGGGCCTGAACACTGAAGCTTTCTTT
TRBV10-3,-,-,TRBJ2-7,CAISEEGWDEQYF,TGTGCCATCAGTGAGGAGGGGTGGGACGAGCAGTACTTC
TRBV5-1,-,-,TRBJ2-2,CASSLGAGTTGELFF,TGCGCCAGCAGCTTGGGGGCGGGAACCACCGGGGAGCTGTTTTTT
TRBV19,-,-,TRBJ1-6,CASSIQGRPFDSPLHF,TGTGCCAGTAGTATACAGGGACGCCCATTTGATTCACCCCTCCACTTT
TRBV5-5,-,-,TRBJ2-7,CASSTQGTPLEQYF,TGTGCCAGCAGCACTCAGGGGACTCCCCTCGAGCAGTACTTC
TRBV6-4,-,TRBD1,TRBJ1-5,CASSETGIQGQPQHF,TGTGCCAGCAGTGAGACAGGGATTCAGGGACAGCCCCAGCATTTT
TRBV5-5,-,-,TRBJ1-2,CASSVGTSREGYTF,TGTGCCAGCAGCGTGGGGACGTCCAGGGAGGGCTACACCTTC
TRBV27,-,-,TRBJ1-5,CASRVALGNQPQHF,TGTGCCAGCAGGGTAGCCCTGGGCAATCAGCCCCAGCATTTT
TRBV2,-,-,TRBJ2-7,CASSTRDTTYEQYF,TGTGCCAGCAGTACGAGGGACACAACCTACGAGCAGTACTTC